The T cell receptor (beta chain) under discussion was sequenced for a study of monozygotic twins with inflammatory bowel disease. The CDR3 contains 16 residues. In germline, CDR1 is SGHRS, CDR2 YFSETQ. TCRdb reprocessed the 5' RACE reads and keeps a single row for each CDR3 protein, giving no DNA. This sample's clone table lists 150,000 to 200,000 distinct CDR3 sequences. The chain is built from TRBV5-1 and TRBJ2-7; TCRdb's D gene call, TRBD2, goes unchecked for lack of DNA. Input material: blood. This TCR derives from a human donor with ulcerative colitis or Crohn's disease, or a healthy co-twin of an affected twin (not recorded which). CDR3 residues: CASRLEAGGFSYEQYF.